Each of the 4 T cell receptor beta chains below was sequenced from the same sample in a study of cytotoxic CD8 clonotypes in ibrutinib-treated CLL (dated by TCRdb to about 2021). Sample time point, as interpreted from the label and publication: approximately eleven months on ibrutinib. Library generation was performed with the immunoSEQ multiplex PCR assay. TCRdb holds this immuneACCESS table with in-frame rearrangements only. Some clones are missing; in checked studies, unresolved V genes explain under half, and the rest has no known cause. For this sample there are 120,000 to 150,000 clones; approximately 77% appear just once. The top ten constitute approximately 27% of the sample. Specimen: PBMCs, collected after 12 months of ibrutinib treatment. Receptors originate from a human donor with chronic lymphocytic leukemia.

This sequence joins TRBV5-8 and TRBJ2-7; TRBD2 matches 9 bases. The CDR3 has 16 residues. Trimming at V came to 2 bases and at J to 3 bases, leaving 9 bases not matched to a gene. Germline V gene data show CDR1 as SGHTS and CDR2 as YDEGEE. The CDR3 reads CASSFTGYSGSYEQYF. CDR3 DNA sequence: TGTGCCAGCAGCTTTACAGGGTATAGCGGGAGCTACGAGCAGTACTTC.

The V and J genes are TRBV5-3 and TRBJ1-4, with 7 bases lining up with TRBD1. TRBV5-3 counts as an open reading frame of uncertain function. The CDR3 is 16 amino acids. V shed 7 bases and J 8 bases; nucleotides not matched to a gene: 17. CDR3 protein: CARYGLEQGMEEKLFF. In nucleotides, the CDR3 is TGTGCCAGATATGGGTTAGAACAGGGGATGGAAGAAAAACTGTTTTTT.

Written as DNA, the CDR3 is TGTGCCAGCAGTCCCTTAAGAGGGAGCGCCCAAACAGATACGCAGTATTTT. This gives the protein CASSPLRGSAQTDTQYF. This sequence joins TRBV28 and TRBJ2-3; D is perhaps TRBD2 (5 bases). Trimming left V 5 bases short and J 3 bases short, with 21 bases between. Per the germline V gene, CDR1 is MDHEN and CDR2 is SYDVKM. The length of the CDR3 is 17 residues.

CDR3 amino acids: CASRPKGNRDSKYSNQPQHF. CDR3 nucleotide sequence: TGTGCCAGCAGACCAAAAGGGAACCGGGACAGCAAGTATAGCAATCAGCCCCAGCATTTT. The chain couples TRBV6-4 to TRBJ1-5, with 7 bases fitting TRBD1. Germline loops: CDR1 MRHNA, CDR2 SNTAGT. The length of the CDR3 is 20 residues. J was trimmed by 0 bases and V by 6 bases; bases with no gene match: 20.